This T cell receptor (beta chain) was documented in a study of T-cell reconstitution after alpha-beta-depleted transplantation in children. A library of TCRbeta sequences, prepared with unique molecular identifiers, was generated. MiXCR was run by TCRdb on the PCR reads, yielding one entry per CDR3 protein. The sample includes about 250,000 distinct CDR3 sequences, under 30% of them seen just once. Between the trimmed V and J ends, which lost 4 bases and 0 bases, there was a span of 14 bases. Germline CDR1 SGDLS, CDR2 YYNGEE. The CDR3 is made up of 15 amino acids. Only a few counts were recorded for this clonotype. No antigen is known for it. Findings and limits, study-wide: A year had passed since transplant, and T-cell counts and diversity by then came mostly from newly produced T cells. The study reportedly traced alpha-beta T cells about two months after transplant to several hundred expanded graft clones. There were some patients whose high TCRbeta diversity at day 60 came from surviving recipient T cells and thymic progenitors.

This sample comprised PBMCs, mostly from graft donor cells, obtained 360 days after TCRalphabeta/CD19-depleted stem cell transplant. The chain combines TRBV9 with TRBJ2-7; possibly TRBD2 for D (5 bases). This TCR derives from a female patient younger than 10 who had a stem cell transplant for congenital amegakaryocytic thrombocytopenia, so the T cells may come from the graft donor. The CDR3 here is CASSSGPGSSYEQYF. CDR3 in DNA: TGTGCCAGCAGCTCAGGTCCGGGGAGCTCCTACGAGCAGTACTTC. The complete variable domain, with remaining parts taken from reference TRBV9 and TRBJ2-7, reads DSGVTQTPKHLITATGQRVTLRCSPRSGDLSVYWYQQSLDQGLQFLIQYYNGEERAKGNILERFSAQQFPDLHSELNLSSLELGDSALYFCASSSGPGSSYEQYFGPGTRLTVT.